The next 15 T cell receptor beta chains were all read from a single sample in a study of regulatory T cells in long-lasting Graves disease (dated by TCRdb to the early 2020s). The library was prepared using multiplex PCR. TCRdb shows the sequencer as Illumina HiSeq 4000. TCR beta libraries were built with iRepertoire HTBI primers and Arm-PCR amplification of CDR3 regions. Through fastp at Q25 and MiXCR, TCRdb rebuilt clones from the public reads, retaining in-frame beta chains. For every CDR3 protein sequence, its rows merge into one entry that carries the most common genes and DNA. Here the sample has fewer than 500,000 distinct CDR3 sequences; around 15% occur a single time. 9% to 15% of the sample is taken by the ten largest. Sample time point, as interpreted from the label and publication: newly diagnosed GD, antithyroid drugs for less than 3 months. For both TCR sequencing and RNA sequencing, RNA was extracted from PBMCs using TRIzol.

The sample was also linked to a second study, of T cells in Graves' hyperthyroidism and ophthalmopathy.

The source material was peripheral blood mononuclear cells (PBMCs), sampled at new diagnosis, from a patient treated with antithyroid drugs. The source of these receptors is a man aged 40-49 years with Graves disease. Donor details come from another sample of the same person, matched by shared clones.

This clonotype was picked up many times. V and J are TRBV12-3 or TRBV12-4 and TRBJ1-5; D not certain. This CDR3 has 14 amino acids. V gave up 6 bases and J gave up 0 bases, with 9 bases separating them. The CDR3 protein is CASRSGSSNQPQHF. The CDR3 DNA follows: TGTGCCAGCAGATCGGGGTCTAGCAATCAGCCCCAGCATTTT.

This clonotype was seen a handful of times. This chain connects TRBV10-3 to TRBJ2-7; 7 positions agree with TRBD1. The CDR3 sequence is 14 residues long. CDR1 is ENHRY and CDR2 is SYGVKD in the germline V gene. The junction had 6 bases not matched to a gene; V was cut back by 3 bases and J by 4 bases. DNA for the CDR3: TGTGCCATCAGTGAAACAGGGGATCGGTACGAGCAGTACTTC. Translated, it gives CAISETGDRYEQYF.

This clonotype has ten or more counts. CDR3 region: CASSWGTSGIQETQYF. The CDR3 nucleotides read TGTGCCAGCAGTTGGGGGACTAGCGGGATCCAAGAGACCCAGTACTTC. The chain links TRBV28 to TRBJ2-5; 13 nucleotides agree with TRBD2. The ends lost 4 bases at V and 1 base at J; junction bases unmatched: 3. CDR1 and CDR2 (germline): MDHEN, SYDVKM. CDR3 length: 16 amino acids.

This clonotype was counted ten times or more. The rearrangement joins TRBV2 to TRBJ2-1, with 9 bases aligning to TRBD2. This CDR3 has 16 amino acids. Germline trimming cut 6 bases from V and 5 bases from J; bases unmatched to any gene: 11. Germline values: CDR1 SNHLY, CDR2 FYNNEI. The CDR3 DNA sequence: TGTGCCAGCAGGATACGCGGGAGGGCCGGGAACAATGAGCAGTTCTTC. Translating it yields CASRIRGRAGNNEQFF.

On this clonotype: A much larger clonotype is one base distant, so this may be a read error. The CDR3 DNA follows: TGTGCCAGAAGTTTGGTAGGCAGGACTTCCACCGGGGAGCTGTTTTTT. Translated, it gives CARSLVGRTSTGELFF. The chain carries TRBV28 and TRBJ2-2; D is perhaps TRBD2 (5 bases). The CDR3 contains 16 residues. Per germline, CDR1 MDHEN and CDR2 SYDVKM.

V and J are TRBV7-3 and TRBJ2-2, with unresolved D. This CDR3 has 15 amino acids. The germline V gene encodes CDR1 SGHTA and CDR2 FQGTGA. Trimming cost V 6 bases and J 1 base, with 12 bases left between them. The CDR3 loop is CASSLRPKNTGELFF. CDR3 nucleotide sequence: TGTGCCAGCAGTCTTCGGCCGAAGAACACCGGGGAGCTGTTTTTT.

This clonotype was seen many times. The rearrangement joins TRBV11-2 to TRBJ2-3; perhaps TRBD1 as D (6 bases). The V end was cut by 5 bases, the J end by 1 base, with 22 bases between. The V gene's germline CDR1 is SGHAT and CDR2 FQNNGV. CDR3 length equals 18 residues. The CDR3 region is CASSPQGIRQVRTDTQYF. The DNA of the CDR3 is TGTGCCAGCAGCCCCCAGGGGATCCGACAGGTCCGCACAGATACGCAGTATTTT.

As regards this clonotype: A much bigger clone sits one base away, suggesting this may be a read error. This rearrangement joins TRBV12-3 or TRBV12-4 to TRBJ1-6; possible D gene TRBD1, 6 bases. V lost 4 bases, J lost 9 bases, and 13 bases lay in between. This CDR3 spans 14 amino acids. The CDR3 nucleotides read TGTGCCAGCAGTTCAACAGGAGGGGGTTCACCCCTCCACTTT. Translating gives CASSSTGGGSPLHF.

Turning to this clonotype: A read error may explain this, as a much larger clone is one base away. The chain combines TRBV30 with TRBJ2-5, with D possibly called TRBD1 or TRBD2 (6 bases each). Trimming stripped 6 bases from V and 5 bases from J, with 16 bases between. The germline V gene has CDR1 GTSNPN and CDR2 SVGIG (reference sequence). The CDR3 consists of 13 residues. The CDR3 sequence: CACPGTSGETQYF. In DNA form, the CDR3 reads TGTGCCTGTCCCGGGACAAGCGGGGAGACCCAGTACTTC. The whole variable domain, filled in from reference TRBV30 and TRBJ2-5, reads SQTIHQWPATLVQPVGSPLSLECTVEGTSNPNLYWYRQAAGRGLQLLFYSVGIGQISSEVPQNLSASRPQDRQFILSSKKLLLSDSGFYLCACPGTSGETQYFGPGTRLLVL.

This clonotype was seen at least ten times. CDR3 nucleotide sequence: TGTGCCAGCAGCTTGGCCACTGAAGCTTTCTTT. Its translation is CASSLATEAFF. The gene calls are TRBV7-9 and TRBJ1-1; D gene uncertain. The germline V gene encodes CDR1 SEHNR and CDR2 FQNEAQ (reference sequence). The V gene lost 3 bases and the J gene lost 4 bases, with 3 bases spanning the gap. CDR3 length equals 11 residues.

This clonotype has at least ten counts. This rearrangement joins TRBV20-1 to TRBJ2-3; 8 positions match TRBD2. In germline, CDR1 is DFQATT, CDR2 SNEGSKA (reference sequence). The length of the CDR3 is 15 residues. V trimming: 6 bases; J trimming: 1 base; junction bases outside the gene matches: 9. CDR3 in amino acids: CSAPIAGTGTDTQYF. The CDR3 region has the DNA TGCAGTGCCCCGATAGCGGGGACTGGCACAGATACGCAGTATTTT.

V usage is TRBV2 and J usage is TRBJ1-5, with no clear D. This CDR3 is 18 amino acids long. Germline CDR1 SNHLY, CDR2 FYNNEI. V was pared by 5 bases and J by 3 bases, with 23 bases between. The CDR3 sequence: CASSFPRAAANTNQPQHF. CDR3 nucleotide sequence: TGTGCCAGCAGTTTCCCTCGGGCGGCAGCGAACACCAATCAGCCCCAGCATTTT.

The chain employs TRBV9 and TRBJ2-2; TRBD2 agrees at 8 bases. Trimming at V came to 5 bases and at J to 5 bases, leaving 11 bases not matched to a gene. CDR3 length equals 16 residues. Per the germline V gene, CDR1 is SGDLS and CDR2 is YYNGEE. The CDR3 DNA is TGTGCCAGCAGAAAGAGAGCGGGAGATGATACCGGGGAGCTGTTTTTT. This sequence encodes CASRKRAGDDTGELFF.

This clonotype has at least ten counts. The chain carries TRBV11-2 and TRBJ2-3; no firm D call. Germline CDR1 is SGHAT and CDR2 is FQNNGV. The CDR3 is 16 residues long. The ends were cut back, 5 bases at V and 2 bases at J, with 17 bases in the middle. CDR3: CASSPTPRSNTDTQYF. CDR3 nucleotides: TGTGCCAGCAGCCCCACCCCCAGGTCGAACACAGATACGCAGTATTTT.

As regards this clonotype: Because it lacks the conserved phenylalanine or tryptophan at the end, this CDR3 is likely a read error. The V call is TRBV7-9, the J call TRBJ2-1; TRBD2 might be the D (5 bases). The CDR3 has 14 residues. Trimming cost V 5 bases and J 6 bases, with 14 bases left between them. CDR1 is SEHNR and CDR2 is FQNEAQ in the germline V gene (reference sequence). The CDR3 protein is CASSHGRSGNEQFL. The CDR3 coding sequence is TGTGCCAGCAGCCACGGCCGAAGCGGCAATGAGCAGTTCCTC.